This entry features one T cell receptor beta chain sequence. The authors' processing: Cell counts per sample came from amplifying reference gene primers. Some clones are missing from TCRdb's copy, which holds only in-frame ones; the method was immunoSEQ multiplex PCR. V, J and clone size are those of that table, while D and trimming were read from the DNA. The table lists some 460,000 clones, approximately 90% of them singletons. The CDR3 runs to 14 residues. The trim removed 3 bases at V and 7 bases at J, leaving 3 bases unmatched. Germline V gives CDR1 LNHNV, CDR2 YYDKDF (reference sequence). This record comes from a study of blood T cell repertoires in COVID-19. Study in general: Sites in the United States, Italy and Spain provided acute and convalescent COVID-19 samples. T cells, B-cell-depleted T cells, or PBMCs provided the cDNA or gDNA that served as material.

Sequencing input: peripheral blood. The clonotype originates from a woman in her 30s with acute or convalescent COVID-19. The genes are TRBV15 and TRBJ2-1, with 10 bases aligning to TRBD1. The CDR3: CATSRGQGKNEQFF. CDR3 bases: TGTGCCACCAGCAGGGGACAGGGGAAGAATGAGCAGTTCTTC.